This T cell receptor beta chain was observed in a study of vaccination and CD4 T cells after COVID-19. As to treatment: roughly nine-day PBMC culture with coronavirus spike peptide pools or control peptides (ViraFEST assay). V was trimmed by 1 base and J by 5 bases, leaving 3 bases between them. Germline values: CDR1 DFQATT, CDR2 SNEGSKA (reference sequence). This CDR3 has 11 amino acids. As concerns this clonotype: Antigen specificity is unknown.

Sequence data for DNA of cultured CD4+ T cells were generated by the Oncomine TCR Beta short-read assay. One entry per CDR3 protein results from TCRdb running MiXCR on the PCR reads. This table has over 14,000 distinct CDR3 sequences, roughly 58% appearing once. The chain has TRBV20-1 and TRBJ2-1; no clear D gene. The receptor comes from a human donor who had recovered from COVID-19. What was sequenced was CD4+ T cells from blood, cultured in vitro. The CDR3 loop is CSARGNNEQFF. The CDR3 DNA reads TGCAGTGCTAGAGGGAACAATGAGCAGTTCTTC.